The clone carrying this T cell receptor beta chain was counted at least ten times. The antigen is not known. Per the germline V gene, CDR1 is SGHTA and CDR2 is FQGNSA. The CDR3 is 12 residues long. With 6 bases removed from V and 3 bases from J, the gap between germline ends came to 9 bases. A second PCR of roughly 7 to 11 cycles used a sample-barcoded 5' primer and a J-beta primer mix. Each CDR3 protein is one row after TCRdb ran MiXCR on the 5' RACE reads. This sample yields under 2,000,000 distinct CDR3 sequences, of which about 50% are seen a single time; roughly 2% belongs to the top ten. This sample is part of a study of blood T cells in healthy people across ages. Whole-study findings and limits: Roughly linear age-related decline in beta diversity appeared, significant by age around 38.

The rearrangement uses TRBV7-2 and TRBJ2-7; D unresolved. Sequenced sample: blood. This clonotype was sampled from a middle-aged woman in good health. The chain's CDR3 is CASSPDFYEQYF. In DNA form, the CDR3 reads TGTGCCAGCAGTCCAGACTTCTACGAGCAGTACTTC.